This T cell receptor (beta chain) originates from a study of OX40 agonist ivuxolimab in advanced cancers. Study-level background: Ivuxolimab, which targeted the costimulatory receptor OX40 (CD134), was an agonistic, fully human IgG2 monoclonal antibody. Intravenous ivuxolimab was administered to patients every 2 weeks at six dose levels: 0.01, 0.1, 0.3, 1.5, 3 and 10 mg/kg. Three dose-escalation patients achieved partial responses, one with hepatocellular carcinoma and two with cutaneous melanoma. In the dose-escalation cohort, about four fifths of patients were male, and the mean age was 60 years with a range of roughly 20 to 80. The paper covers the monotherapy dose-escalation part of the phase I ivuxolimab trial, which included N of about 51 patients. The purpose of peripheral TCRbeta sequencing was to test whether ivuxolimab changed TCR sequence diversity and led to clonal T-cell expansion. Of the 50 to 55 patients in dose escalation, about 19 had hepatocellular carcinoma, around 15 had melanoma, 9 had renal cell carcinoma and 9 had head and neck cancer. Prior anti-PD-1, anti-PD-L1 or anti-CTLA-4 therapy was permitted, and 30% to 50% of dose-escalation patients had received checkpoint inhibitors.

Broad study findings and their caveats: Low levels of normalized T-cell clonal expansion were also seen in some patients who did not respond. The antigen specificity of the peripheral T cells that underwent clonal expansion was not determined. After ivuxolimab, more expanded clones were found on average in CD8+ T cells than in CD4+ T cells. In partial responders in the 0.1-3.0 mg/kg groups, normalized peripheral clonal expansion was found to be among the lowest, especially among CD8+ T cells. Clonal expansion of both CD4+ and CD8+ blood T cells was observed from baseline to week 6 at doses 0.1 to 3.0 mg/kg.

This clone was observed once. Its antigen remains undetermined. The record has no base qualities; no much larger clone is one base away. The trial excluded patients who had a history of autoimmune disease or were on systemic immunosuppression. Peripheral blood for TCR sequencing was drawn from every dose cohort at baseline, at cycle 4 day 1 and at cycle 7 day 1. The samples were taken from a phase I, first-in-human, multicenter, open-label dose-escalation trial of ivuxolimab. Adults with locally advanced or metastatic melanoma, renal cell, hepatocellular, or head and neck squamous cell carcinoma were enrolled in the trial. CD4+ and CD8+ T cells were sorted separately from peripheral blood before TCR sequencing. Genomic DNA was extracted from sorted cells for sequencing of the TCRbeta CDR3 region. The immunoSEQ Assay was used to sequence the TCRbeta CDR3 regions. What TCRdb holds here is the immuneACCESS table cut down to in-frame rearrangements. Part of the clones is not present; checked against another copy, under half of the missing clones reflect an unresolved V gene, and the others are unexplained. Counted in this sample were approximately 69,000 clones; around 88% of them appeared once. Around 2.6% of the sample comes from the top ten.

Trimming at the junction amounts to 5 bases on V and 4 bases on J, and the germline ends lie 11 bases apart. CDR1 and CDR2 were assigned from the germline V gene (reference sequence) as LNHDA and SQIVND. Taken from cysteine to phenylalanine, the CDR3 has 13 residues. Only the CDR3 DNA is retained, 39 bases long and in frame from the first base. This specimen was CD4+ or CD8+ T cells sorted from blood, taken in a trial of the OX40 agonist ivuxolimab. The chain is assembled from TRBV19 and TRBJ1-1; the D gene identity is not certain. This clonotype originated in an adult with an advanced solid tumor such as melanoma, head and neck, liver or kidney cancer. CDR3 region: CASSPRSGTEAFF. The DNA reads as follows: TGTGCCAGTAGTCCCCGATCCGGCACTGAAGCTTTCTTT.